This T cell receptor (beta chain) was found in a study of T-cell memory formation after mild COVID-19. Whole-study context: Largely, the TCR clusters proved donor specific. General observations from the study: For contracting clones, CD4+ ones sat mainly in CM and EM, CD8+ in EMRA. SARS-CoV-2 specificity was not confirmed for second-wave clones peaking on day 37. The pre-infection memory compartment contained some responding clones, suggesting cross-reactive memory joined.

Each CDR3 protein is one row after TCRdb ran MiXCR on the 5' RACE reads. The sample has more than 300,000 distinct CDR3 sequences, around 15% seen once. With regard to this clonotype: What it binds is unknown.

The source material was PBMCs or a T cell subset sorted from them (not recorded which). The source is a man aged 18 to 29 who had mild COVID-19 (a few samples of this study predate the infection). Cell type and time point are not known.

Here the CDR3 DNA reads TGTGCCAGCAGTGACTTACAGGGGTACAATGAGCAGTTCTTC. Amino acid sequence: CASSDLQGYNEQFF. V and J are TRBV28 and TRBJ2-1; TRBD1 matches 7 bases. Per germline, CDR1 MDHEN and CDR2 SYDVKM. CDR3 length: 14 residues. The V segment lost 5 bases and the J segment 4 bases; nucleotides outside the gene matches: 5.